The TCR beta chain under discussion was sequenced for a study of radiation and T cells in renal cell carcinoma. Findings and limits, study-wide: Baseline intratumoral clonotype presence is unknown without pretreatment biopsies. In blood, top tumor clones expanded by 2 weeks, shrinking by 4.

The time point is: blood 4 weeks post-SBRT, at nephrectomy. Noted treatment: 15 Gy SBRT to primary tumor, nephrectomy 4 weeks later. Nephrectomy followed 15 Gy stereotactic body radiation by 4 weeks. Clear cell pathology was present in this patient's renal cell carcinoma. This clone appeared a few times. Its cognate antigen is unknown. The germline gives CDR1 SEHNR, CDR2 FQNEAQ (reference sequence). V dropped 5 bases and J dropped 0; count of bases not matched to a gene: 7. This CDR3 spans 17 amino acids. Method: immunoSEQ multiplex PCR; TCRdb's copy keeps in-frame clones and lacks some. The sample holds around 170,000 clones, about 87% seen once.

The J gene is TRBJ1-6, the V gene TRBV7-9, with 7 bases identical to TRBD1. The TCR comes from a woman between 50 and 59 years old with renal cell carcinoma. Sample: blood, taken from a patient whose treatment included radiotherapy and nephrectomy. CDR3 bases: TGTGCCAGCAGCCGATACAGGGGAAACTCCTATAATTCACCCCTCCACTTT. The encoded protein is CASSRYRGNSYNSPLHF.